This T cell receptor beta chain comes out of a study of shared clonotypes between healthy human individuals. Overall study findings and caveats: Clonotype sharing among donors, it was expected, would be affected by sequencing depth. For naive CD4 cells, roughly 5.5% of clonotypes were shared across a few donors.

Clones were read by immunoSEQ multiplex PCR, and TCRdb kept only the in-frame ones, dropping some. The table records some 2,000,000 clones, roughly 94% of them present only once. Positively selected for CCR7, the CD45RO-negative cells used as naive CD8 cells excluded terminally differentiated effector memory CD45RA+ cells. Within Nashville, Tennessee resided all donors, each a Caucasian adult. The CDR3 is 16 residues long. V gave up 0 bases and J gave up 1 base; unmatched junction bases: 5. From germline, CDR1 is LGHNA and CDR2 YSLEER. Concerning this clone: The antigen is unknown.

The sample comprised naive CD8+ T cells sorted from blood. This chain joins TRBV4-3 and TRBJ1-1; TRBD1 aligns across 7 bases. The sequence was obtained from a man aged 18 to 30 in good health. CDR3 protein: CASSQEQGRENTEAFF. CDR3 DNA: TGCGCCAGCAGCCAAGAACAGGGGAGGGAGAACACTGAAGCTTTCTTT.